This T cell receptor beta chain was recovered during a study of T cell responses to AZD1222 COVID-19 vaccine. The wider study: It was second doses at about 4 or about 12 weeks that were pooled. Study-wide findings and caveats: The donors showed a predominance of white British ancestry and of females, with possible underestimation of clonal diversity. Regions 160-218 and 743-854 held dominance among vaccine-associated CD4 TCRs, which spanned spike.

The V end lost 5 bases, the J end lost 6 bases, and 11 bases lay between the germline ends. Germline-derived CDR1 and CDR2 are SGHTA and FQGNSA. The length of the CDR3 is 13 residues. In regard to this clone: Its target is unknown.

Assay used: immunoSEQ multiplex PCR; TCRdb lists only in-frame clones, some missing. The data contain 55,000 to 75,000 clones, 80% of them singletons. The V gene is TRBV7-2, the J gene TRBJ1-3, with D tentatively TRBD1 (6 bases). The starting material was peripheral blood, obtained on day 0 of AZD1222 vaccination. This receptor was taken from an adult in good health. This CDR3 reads CASSQDRENTIYF. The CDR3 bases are TGTGCCAGCAGCCAGGACAGAGAAAACACCATATATTTT.